The clone carrying this T cell receptor beta chain qualifies as medium-sized (0.01 to 0.1%). Its antigen remains unidentified. No patient had received any treatment before thyroid surgery. The data belong to a study of metastatic and nonmetastatic thyroid tumors. TCRdb re-called clones from the PCR reads using MiXCR. This sample carries some 2,100 clones, roughly 9.8% of them seen once, and the ten largest clones take roughly an eighth. Study-wide results and caveats: The study reportedly found significantly higher TCR beta diversity in malignant thyroid tumors than benign nodules, in blood and tumor.

From germline, CDR1 is WNHNN and CDR2 SYGVQD (reference sequence). The CDR3 has 15 residues. The J segment lost 4 bases and the V segment lost 3 bases, leaving 4 bases of the junction unmatched. This TCR was recovered from a female donor with papillary thyroid cancer or a benign thyroid nodule (not recorded which). Some clones in this sample may be carry-over from other donors' samples. The chain has TRBV10-1 and TRBJ2-2; 8 bases align to TRBD1. The specimen sequenced was tumor tissue. The CDR3 protein is CASSEGTGFTGELFF. The CDR3 DNA is TGCGCCAGCAGTGAAGGGACAGGTTTCACCGGGGAGCTGTTTTTT.